The source of this T cell receptor (beta chain) is a study of blood T cell repertoires in COVID-19. Study at large: From the United States, Italy and Spain came samples of acute and convalescent COVID-19.

Residents of about 25 US areas, aged about 18 to 100 years, made up the participants. Cohorts were based on clinical histories the participants reported. Authors' data handling: Nucleated cell counts were estimated from reference gene primer amplification. Sequenced by immunoSEQ multiplex PCR; TCRdb stores in-frame clones only, minus some. Clonal size and the V and J genes are those of that table, whereas D and trimming came from the DNA. Of 180,000 or so clones listed, more than 70% were seen once; the top ten hold 4.5% to 7%. This clone has just one count. CDR1 is MNHEY and CDR2 is SVGEGT in the germline V gene. V was trimmed by 6 bases and J by 4 bases, leaving 9 bases between them. This CDR3 region has 12 residues.

The TCR originated in a man aged 35 to 55 with acute COVID-19. The J gene is TRBJ2-5, the V gene TRBV6-2 or TRBV6-3; D remains unclear. The specimen was PBMCs or T cells enriched from blood (not recorded which). The CDR3 DNA sequence: TGTGCCAGCAGCCCCTCCCCAGAGACCCAGTACTTC. It yields the protein CASSPSPETQYF.